This TCR beta chain was identified during a study of T-cell reconstitution after alpha-beta-depleted transplantation in children. V lost 0 bases to trimming and J lost 2 bases, with 17 bases between them. There are 17 residues in the CDR3. Germline CDR1 and CDR2: SGHRS and YFSETQ. Unique molecular identifiers tagged the TCRbeta library. One entry per CDR3 protein, called by TCRdb with MiXCR from the PCR reads. The sample has about 300,000 distinct CDR3 sequences, 10% seen once. This TCR was recovered from a boy in the first two years of life with acute myeloid leukemia, due to receive a stem cell transplant. The source material was PBMCs, sampled before TCRalphabeta/CD19-depleted stem cell transplant. V usage is TRBV5-1 and J usage is TRBJ1-2, with a possible D match to TRBD1 (5 bases). CDR3 region: CASSLGRQRHANYGYTF. The CDR3 nucleotides are TGCGCCAGCAGCTTGGGCCGACAGCGACACGCGAACTATGGCTACACCTTC. The whole variable domain, filled in from reference TRBV5-1 and TRBJ1-2, reads KAGVTQTPRYLIKTRGQQVTLSCSPISGHRSVSWYQQTPGQGLQFLFEYFSETQRNKGNFPGRFSGRQFSNSRSEMNVSTLELGDSALYLCASSLGRQRHANYGYTFGSGTRLTVV.